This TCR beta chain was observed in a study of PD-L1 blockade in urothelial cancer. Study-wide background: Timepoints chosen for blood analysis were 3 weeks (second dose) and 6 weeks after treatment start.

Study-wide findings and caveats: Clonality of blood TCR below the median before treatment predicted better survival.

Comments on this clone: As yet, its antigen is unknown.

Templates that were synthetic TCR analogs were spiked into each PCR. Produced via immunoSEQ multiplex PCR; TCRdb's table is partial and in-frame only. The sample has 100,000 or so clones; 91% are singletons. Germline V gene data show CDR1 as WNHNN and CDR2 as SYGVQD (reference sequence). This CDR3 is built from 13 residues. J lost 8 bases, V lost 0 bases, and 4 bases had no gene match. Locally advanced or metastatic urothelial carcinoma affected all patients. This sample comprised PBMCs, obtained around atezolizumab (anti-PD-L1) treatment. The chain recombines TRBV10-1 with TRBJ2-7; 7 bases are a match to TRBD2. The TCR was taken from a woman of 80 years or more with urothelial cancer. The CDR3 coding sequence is TGCGCCAGCAGTGAGTCGGGAGGGGCCAAGCAGTACTTC. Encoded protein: CASSESGGAKQYF.